These 25 T cell receptor beta chains share one sample of origin, sequenced in a study of blood T cell repertoires in COVID-19. Method: immunoSEQ multiplex PCR; TCRdb's copy keeps in-frame clones and lacks some. The sample lists about 48,000 clones, 80% to 90% occurring once. The sequenced material came from peripheral blood. These TCRs come from a woman aged 80 or over with acute or convalescent COVID-19.

This sequence joins TRBV10-2 and TRBJ1-5; a possible D gene is TRBD1 (6 bases). V was pared by 5 bases and J by 6 bases, with 14 bases between. The germline gives CDR1 WSHSY, CDR2 SAAADI. The length of the CDR3 is 14 residues. The DNA of the CDR3 is TGCGCCAGCAGTACCCAGGGGTCACTTCAGCCCCAGCATTTT. It specifies CASSTQGSLQPQHF.

The gene calls are TRBV5-1 and TRBJ2-7, with 7 bases that match TRBD1. After removal of 3 bases from V and 5 bases from J, the junction contained 8 bases not matched to a gene. Germline lookup yields CDR1 SGHRS and CDR2 YFSETQ. The CDR3 extends over 14 amino acids. The CDR3 DNA is TGCGCCAGCAGCTCTGCCCTACAGGGGAACGAGCAGTACTTC. It yields the protein CASSSALQGNEQYF. The full variable domain, with the rest looked up from reference TRBV5-1 and TRBJ2-7, is KAGVTQTPRYLIKTRGQQVTLSCSPISGHRSVSWYQQTPGQGLQFLFEYFSETQRNKGNFPGRFSGRQFSNSRSEMNVSTLELGDSALYLCASSSALQGNEQYFGPGTRLTVT.

The J gene is TRBJ2-3, the V gene TRBV18; 13 bases are a match to TRBD2. Per the germline V gene, CDR1 is KGHSH and CDR2 is LQKENI. Trimming took 4 bases from V and 0 from J; bases not matched to a gene: 1. The CDR3 runs 16 residues. CDR3 in DNA: TGTGCCAGCTCACTGGGACTAGCGGGGAGCACAGATACGCAGTATTTT. Its translation: CASSLGLAGSTDTQYF.

This clone was seen a few times. CDR3 loop: CASSDPRTPNYGYTF. Written as DNA, the CDR3 is TGTGCCAGCAGTGATCCCCGGACACCTAACTATGGCTACACCTTC. This chain joins TRBV2 and TRBJ1-2; possibly TRBD1 for D (5 bases). The CDR3 runs to 15 residues. Germline lookup yields CDR1 SNHLY and CDR2 FYNNEI. Trimming shortened V by 3 bases and J by 0 bases, and 11 bases separated the two germline ends.

This sequence joins TRBV11-3 and TRBJ2-1; possibly TRBD1 for D (5 bases). Trimming stripped 1 base from V and 4 bases from J, with 11 bases between. Per the germline V gene, CDR1 is SGHNT and CDR2 is YENEEA. This CDR3 has 15 residues. DNA for the CDR3: TGTGCCAGCAGCTTAGGGACATCATCATACAATGAGCAGTTCTTC. Protein sequence: CASSLGTSSYNEQFF.

The gene calls are TRBV3-1 (or the pseudogene TRBV3-2) and TRBJ1-3; D ambiguous. There are 17 residues in the CDR3. The germline CDR1 and CDR2 sequences are LGHDT and YNNKEL (reference sequence). V was shortened by 1 base and J by 0 bases, with 13 bases between the two germline ends. The CDR3 sequence: CASSQGGATSSGNTIYF. CDR3 in DNA: TGTGCCAGCAGCCAAGGCGGCGCCACGAGCTCTGGAAACACCATATATTTT.

The V call is TRBV30, the J call TRBJ2-5; the match to TRBD1 covers 11 bases. Germline lookup yields CDR1 GTSNPN and CDR2 SVGIG (reference sequence). J gave up 5 bases and V 2 bases, and 7 bases lay outside the gene matches. The CDR3 covers 15 residues. Here the CDR3 reads CAWSRTGGAGETQYF. CDR3 DNA sequence: TGTGCCTGGAGTAGGACAGGGGGCGCAGGGGAGACCCAGTACTTC.

The V and J genes are TRBV7-9 and TRBJ1-4; TRBD1 agrees at 10 bases. This CDR3 contains 14 residues. Looked up from germline, CDR1 is SEHNR and CDR2 is FQNEAQ (reference sequence). With 7 bases clipped from V and 10 bases from J, the junction kept 9 bases outside the gene matches. The CDR3 region is CASNEGTGVGKLFF. In DNA, the CDR3 is TGTGCCAGCAACGAAGGGACAGGGGTTGGAAAACTGTTTTTT.

This clone came up once. The V and J genes are TRBV6-5 and TRBJ1-1; D perhaps matches TRBD1 (6 bases). Germline lookup yields CDR1 MNHEY and CDR2 SVGAGI. Between the trimmed V and J ends, which lost 8 bases and 1 base, there was a span of 14 bases. The CDR3 has 14 amino acids. Here the CDR3 reads CASRQGWGNTEAFF. In DNA form, the CDR3 reads TGTGCCAGCCGCCAGGGGTGGGGGAACACTGAAGCTTTCTTT.

The chain combines TRBV2 with TRBJ1-1; D is unclear. V dropped 4 bases and J dropped 4 bases, with 7 bases sitting between them. CDR3 length: 12 residues. The germline CDR1 and CDR2 sequences are SNHLY and FYNNEI. For the CDR3, the DNA is TGTGCCAGCAGTGTAGAGGCCACTGAAGCTTTCTTT. Amino acid sequence: CASSVEATEAFF.

V and J are TRBV6-6 and TRBJ2-2, with a weak D call TRBD2 (6 bases). The CDR3 spans 14 residues. Germline V gene lookup returns CDR1 MNHNY and CDR2 SVGAGI (reference sequence). Trimming took 8 bases from V and 3 from J, leaving 13 bases between them. The CDR3 protein is CASLGGAYTGELFF. The DNA for the CDR3 is TGTGCCAGCCTAGGAGGGGCGTACACCGGGGAGCTGTTTTTT.

The chain joins TRBV5-8 to TRBJ1-4, with unresolved D. Germline V gives CDR1 SGHTS, CDR2 YDEGEE. This CDR3 region has 14 residues. The V and J ends lost 0 bases and 7 bases respectively, with 10 bases between them. This chain's CDR3 is CASSLGGIGEKLFF. For the CDR3, the DNA is TGTGCCAGCAGCTTGGGCGGGATCGGTGAAAAACTGTTTTTT. Complete variable domain (other parts from reference TRBV5-8 and TRBJ1-4): EAGVTQSPTHLIKTRGQQATLRCSPISGHTSVYWYQQALGLGLQFLLWYDEGEERNRGNFPPRFSGRQFPNYSSELNVNALELEDSALYLCASSLGGIGEKLFFGSGTQLSVL.

This clone was counted once. This chain uses TRBV19 with TRBJ1-1; 9 bases align to TRBD1. This CDR3 comprises 15 residues. The junction had 8 bases not matched to a gene; V was cut back by 6 bases and J by 3 bases. Germline lookup yields CDR1 LNHDA and CDR2 SQIVND (reference sequence). CDR3 amino acids: CASRGRDRAHTEAFF. The DNA of the CDR3 is TGTGCCAGTAGGGGGCGGGACAGGGCGCACACTGAAGCTTTCTTT. Full variable domain (remainder filled in from reference TRBV19 and TRBJ1-1): DGGITQSPKYLFRKEGQNVTLSCEQNLNHDAMYWYRQDPGQGLRLIYYSQIVNDFQKGDIAEGYSVSREKKESFPLTVTSAQKNPTAFYLCASRGRDRAHTEAFFGQGTRLTVV.

The chain combines TRBV10-3 with TRBJ1-2; no clear D. CDR3 length: 13 amino acids. The ends were cut back, 4 bases at V and 0 bases at J, with 6 bases in the middle. CDR1 and CDR2 from the germline V gene are ENHRY and SYGVKD. The CDR3 here is CAISVQSNYGYTF. The CDR3 DNA sequence: TGTGCCATCAGTGTTCAATCTAACTATGGCTACACCTTC.

V and J are TRBV23-1 and TRBJ1-6; 8 bases are a match to TRBD1. TRBV23-1 is an open reading frame whose function is uncertain. V gave up 2 bases and J gave up 1 base; unmatched junction bases: 4. The CDR3 extends over 17 amino acids. CDR3 in DNA: TGCGCCAGCAGTCAAGACAGGGGATTATCCTATAATTCACCCCTCCACTTT. Protein product: CASSQDRGLSYNSPLHF.

The V call is TRBV28, the J call TRBJ1-6, with 10 bases fitting TRBD1. V lost 6 bases and J lost 7; bases outside the gene matches: 6. Germline CDR1 and CDR2: MDHEN and SYDVKM. The CDR3 sequence is 15 residues long. The CDR3 loop is CASSTGDRGNSPLHF. The CDR3 nucleotides are TGTGCCAGCAGCACGGGGGACAGGGGAAATTCACCCCTCCACTTT.

The V call is TRBV7-9, the J call TRBJ1-1; D might be TRBD1 (5 bases). The CDR3 has 11 amino acids. V was pared by 5 bases and J by 7 bases, with 8 bases between. Germline assignment: CDR1 SEHNR and CDR2 FQNEAQ (reference sequence). For the CDR3, the DNA is TGTGCCAGCAGCCGCGACAGTGAAGCTTTCTTT. Its translation is CASSRDSEAFF.

The chain carries TRBV9 and TRBJ2-5, with 8 bases lining up with TRBD2. The CDR3 length is 18 residues. V was clipped by 4 bases and J by 2 bases; unmatched bases: 16. Germline V lookup: CDR1 SGDLS, CDR2 YYNGEE. CDR3 DNA sequence: TGTGCCAGCAGCTCACGGGATAGCGGGGCCCCTCGACAAGAGACCCAGTACTTC. Residues: CASSSRDSGAPRQETQYF.

The chain couples TRBV7-9 to TRBJ2-7, with 7 positions matching TRBD2. V lost 7 bases and J lost 5; bases outside the gene matches: 8. CDR3 size: 13 residues. Germline CDR1 reads SEHNR; CDR2 reads FQNEAQ (reference sequence). The CDR3 region has the DNA TGTGCCAGCACCCCTAGCGGTCCACACGAGCAGTACTTC. Protein product: CASTPSGPHEQYF. Full variable domain (remainder filled in from reference TRBV7-9 and TRBJ2-7): DTGVSQNPRHKITKRGQNVTFRCDPISEHNRLYWYRQTLGQGPEFLTYFQNEAQLEKSRLLSDRFSAERPKGSFSTLEIQRTEQGDSAMYLCASTPSGPHEQYFGPGTRLTVT.

The CDR3 DNA reads as TGTGCCTGGAGTGTCACGGACTCCGGGAATGAAAAACTGTTTTTT. This encodes CAWSVTDSGNEKLFF. V and J are TRBV30 and TRBJ1-4; D ambiguous. Deletions cut 0 bases from V and 5 bases from J, with 13 bases between. The CDR3 extends over 15 amino acids. Germline assignment: CDR1 GTSNPN and CDR2 SVGIG (reference sequence).

The chain employs TRBV6-1 and TRBJ1-6; D might be TRBD1 (6 bases). Per the germline V gene, CDR1 is MNHNS and CDR2 is SASEGT. Trimming pared 0 bases from V and 9 bases from J, leaving 12 bases between. The length of the CDR3 is 15 residues. The CDR3 DNA reads as TGTGCCAGCAGTGAAGCCCCAGGGGTTGGTTCACCCCTCCACTTT. Amino acids: CASSEAPGVGSPLHF.

In this sample, this clone turned up once. The chain combines TRBV30 with TRBJ1-4; 8 bases agree with TRBD1. Trimming took 4 bases from V and 7 from J; bases not matched to a gene: 11. This CDR3 has 15 amino acids. Germline V CDR1 and CDR2: GTSNPN, SVGIG (reference sequence). In nucleotides, the CDR3 is TGTGCCTGGACGGGACAGGCCAAGGGGGGTGAAAAACTGTTTTTT. It encodes CAWTGQAKGGEKLFF.

The CDR3 nucleotides are TGTGCCAGCAGTTTAGCGGGGTCCACAGATACGCAGTATTTT. Translation gives CASSLAGSTDTQYF. The chain carries TRBV28 and TRBJ2-3; possibly TRBD2 for D (6 bases). Germline V lookup: CDR1 MDHEN, CDR2 SYDVKM. The V end was cut by 2 bases, the J end by 2 bases, with 8 bases between. The CDR3 contains 14 residues.

This clone appeared once. This chain uses TRBV5-1 with TRBJ1-1, with D maybe TRBD1 (6 bases). Germline V gives CDR1 SGHRS, CDR2 YFSETQ. The V gene lost 1 base and the J gene lost 1 base, with 14 bases spanning the gap. The CDR3 totals 16 residues. The CDR3 region is CASSLNTGTPNTEAFF. CDR3 bases: TGCGCCAGCAGCTTGAATACCGGGACACCGAACACTGAAGCTTTCTTT.

The CDR3 protein is CASSRLGLGYEQYF. The CDR3 DNA reads as TGCGCCAGCAGCAGATTGGGACTAGGGTACGAGCAGTACTTC. The chain joins TRBV5-1 to TRBJ2-7; 8 bases line up with TRBD2. CDR3 length equals 14 residues. CDR1 is SGHRS and CDR2 is YFSETQ in the germline V gene. The junction had 7 bases not matched to a gene; V was cut back by 4 bases and J by 4 bases.